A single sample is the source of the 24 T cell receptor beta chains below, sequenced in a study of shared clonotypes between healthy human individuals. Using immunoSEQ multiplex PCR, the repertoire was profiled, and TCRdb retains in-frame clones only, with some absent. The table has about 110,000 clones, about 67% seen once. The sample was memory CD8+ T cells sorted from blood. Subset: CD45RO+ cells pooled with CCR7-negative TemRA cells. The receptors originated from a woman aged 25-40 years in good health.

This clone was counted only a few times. The CDR3 is CASSVGIHQPQHF. For the CDR3, the DNA is TGTGCCAGCAGTGTTGGGATACATCAGCCCCAGCATTTT. The chain links TRBV2 to TRBJ1-5, with D uncertain. CDR1 is SNHLY and CDR2 is FYNNEI in the germline V gene. The CDR3 runs to 13 residues. The V end was cut by 4 bases, the J end by 5 bases, with 9 bases between. Based on the CDR3 plus reference TRBV2 and TRBJ1-5, the full variable domain is EPEVTQTPSHQVTQMGQEVILRCVPISNHLYFYWYRQILGQKVEFLVSFYNNEISEKSEIFDDQFSVERPDGSNFTLKIRSTKLEDSAMYFCASSVGIHQPQHFGDGTRLSIL.

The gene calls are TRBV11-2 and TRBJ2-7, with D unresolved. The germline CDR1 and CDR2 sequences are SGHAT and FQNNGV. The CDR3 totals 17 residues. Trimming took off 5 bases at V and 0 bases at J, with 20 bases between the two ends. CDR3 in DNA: TGTGCCAGCAGCCCGGGCCCGGTGAACCTCATCTCCTACGAGCAGTACTTC. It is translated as CASSPGPVNLISYEQYF. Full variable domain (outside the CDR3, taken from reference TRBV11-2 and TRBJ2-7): EAGVAQSPRYKIIEKRQSVAFWCNPISGHATLYWYQQILGQGPKLLIQFQNNGVVDDSQLPKDRFSAERLKGVDSTLKIQPAKLEDSAVYLCASSPGPVNLISYEQYFGPGTRLTVT.

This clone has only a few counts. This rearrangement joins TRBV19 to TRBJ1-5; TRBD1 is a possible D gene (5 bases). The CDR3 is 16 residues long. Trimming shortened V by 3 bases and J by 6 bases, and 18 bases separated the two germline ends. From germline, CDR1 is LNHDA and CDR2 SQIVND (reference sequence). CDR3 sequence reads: CASSISEGSGAQPQHF. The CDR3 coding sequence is TGTGCCAGTAGTATCTCGGAGGGGTCCGGTGCTCAGCCCCAGCATTTT.

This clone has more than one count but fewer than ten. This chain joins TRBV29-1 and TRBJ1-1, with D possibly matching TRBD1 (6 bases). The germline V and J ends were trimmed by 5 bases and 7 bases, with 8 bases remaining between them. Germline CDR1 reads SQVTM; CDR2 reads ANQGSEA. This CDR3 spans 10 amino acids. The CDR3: CSVHRVEAFF. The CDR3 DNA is TGCAGCGTTCACAGGGTTGAAGCTTTCTTT.

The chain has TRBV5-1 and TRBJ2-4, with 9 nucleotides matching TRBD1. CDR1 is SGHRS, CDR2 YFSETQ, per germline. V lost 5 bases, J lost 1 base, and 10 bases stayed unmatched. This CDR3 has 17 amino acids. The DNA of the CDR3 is TGCGCCAGCAGTTACGGGGGACAGGGACCTGCCAAAAACATTCAGTACTTC. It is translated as CASSYGGQGPAKNIQYF.

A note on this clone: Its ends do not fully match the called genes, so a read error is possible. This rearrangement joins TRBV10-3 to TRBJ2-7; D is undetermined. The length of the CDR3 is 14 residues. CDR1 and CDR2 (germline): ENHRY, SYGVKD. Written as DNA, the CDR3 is TGTGCCACCAGTGATAGGACGGAACCCTACGAGCAGTACTTC. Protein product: CATSDRTEPYEQYF.

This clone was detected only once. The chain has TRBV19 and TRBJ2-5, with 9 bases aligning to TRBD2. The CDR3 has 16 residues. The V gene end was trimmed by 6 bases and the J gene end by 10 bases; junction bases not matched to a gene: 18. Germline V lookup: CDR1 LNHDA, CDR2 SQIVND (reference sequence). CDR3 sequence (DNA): TGTGCCAGTAGCCCCTGGGGGAGTTACCCTAGCGGGGACCAGTACTTC. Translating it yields CASSPWGSYPSGDQYF.

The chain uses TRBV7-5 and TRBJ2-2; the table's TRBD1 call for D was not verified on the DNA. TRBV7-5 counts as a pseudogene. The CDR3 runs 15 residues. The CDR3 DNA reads TGTGTCAGAAGCTTAGGCCAGGGGAGCCCCGGGGAGCTGTTTTTT. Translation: CVRSLGQGSPGELFF.

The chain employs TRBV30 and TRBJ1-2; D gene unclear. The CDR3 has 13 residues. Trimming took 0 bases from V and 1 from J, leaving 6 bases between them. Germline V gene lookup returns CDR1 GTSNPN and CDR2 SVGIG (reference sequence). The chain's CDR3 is CAWSVQSNYGYTF. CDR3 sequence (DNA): TGTGCCTGGAGTGTACAGAGTAACTATGGCTACACCTTC.

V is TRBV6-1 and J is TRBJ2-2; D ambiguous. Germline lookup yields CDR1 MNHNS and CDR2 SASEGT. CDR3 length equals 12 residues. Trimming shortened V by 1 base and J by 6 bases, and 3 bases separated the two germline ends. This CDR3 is CASSEGPGELFF. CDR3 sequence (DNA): TGTGCCAGCAGTGAAGGACCCGGGGAGCTGTTTTTT.

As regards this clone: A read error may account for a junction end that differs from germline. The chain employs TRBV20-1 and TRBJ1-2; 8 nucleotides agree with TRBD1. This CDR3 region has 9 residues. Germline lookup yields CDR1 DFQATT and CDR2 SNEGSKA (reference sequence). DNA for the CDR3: TGCAGTGCTAAATGGGACAGGCACTTC. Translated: CSAKWDRHF.

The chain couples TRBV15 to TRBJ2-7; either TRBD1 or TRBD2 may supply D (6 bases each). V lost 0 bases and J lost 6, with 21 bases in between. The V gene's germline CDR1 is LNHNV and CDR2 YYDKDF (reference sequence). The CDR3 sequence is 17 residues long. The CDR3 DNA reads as TGTGCCACCAGCAGAGATCGATGGGGGGCCCCTAATGGCGAGCAGTACTTC. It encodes CATSRDRWGAPNGEQYF.

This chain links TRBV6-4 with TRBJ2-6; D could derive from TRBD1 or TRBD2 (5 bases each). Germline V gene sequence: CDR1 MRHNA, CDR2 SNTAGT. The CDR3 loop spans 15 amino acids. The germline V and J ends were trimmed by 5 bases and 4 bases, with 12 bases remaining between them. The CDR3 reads CASSPEGSGANVLTF. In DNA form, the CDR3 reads TGTGCCAGCAGTCCCGAGGGGTCCGGGGCCAACGTCCTGACTTTC.

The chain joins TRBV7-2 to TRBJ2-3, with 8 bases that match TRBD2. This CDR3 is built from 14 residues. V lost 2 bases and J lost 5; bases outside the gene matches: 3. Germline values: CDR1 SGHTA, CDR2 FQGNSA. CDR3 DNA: TGTGCCAGCAGCTTAACCAGCGGGAGAGATACGCAGTATTTT. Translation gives CASSLTSGRDTQYF.

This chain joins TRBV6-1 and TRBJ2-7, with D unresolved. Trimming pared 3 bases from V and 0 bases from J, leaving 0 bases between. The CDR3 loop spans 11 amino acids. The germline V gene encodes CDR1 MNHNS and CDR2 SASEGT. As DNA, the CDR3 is TGTGCCAGCAGTGACTCCTACGAGCAGTACTTC. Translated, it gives CASSDSYEQYF.

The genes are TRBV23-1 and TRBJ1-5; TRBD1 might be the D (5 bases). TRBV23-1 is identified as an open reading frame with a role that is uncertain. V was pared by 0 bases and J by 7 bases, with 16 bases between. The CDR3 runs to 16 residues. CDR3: CASSQSVQGRMQPQHF. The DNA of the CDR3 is TGCGCCAGCAGTCAATCGGTCCAGGGAAGGATGCAGCCCCAGCATTTT.

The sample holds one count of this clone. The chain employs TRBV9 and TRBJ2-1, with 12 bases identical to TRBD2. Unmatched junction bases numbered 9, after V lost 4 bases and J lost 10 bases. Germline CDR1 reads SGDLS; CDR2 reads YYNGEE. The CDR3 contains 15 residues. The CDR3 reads CASSTRLAGDGEQFF. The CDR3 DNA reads TGTGCCAGCAGCACCAGACTAGCGGGAGACGGGGAGCAGTTCTTC.

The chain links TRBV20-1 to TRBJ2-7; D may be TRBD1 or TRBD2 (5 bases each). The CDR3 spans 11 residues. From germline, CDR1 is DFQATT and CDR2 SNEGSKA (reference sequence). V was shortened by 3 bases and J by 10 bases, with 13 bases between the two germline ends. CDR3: CSARGVLTQYF. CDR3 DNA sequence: TGCAGTGCTAGGGGGGTCCTTACCCAGTACTTC.

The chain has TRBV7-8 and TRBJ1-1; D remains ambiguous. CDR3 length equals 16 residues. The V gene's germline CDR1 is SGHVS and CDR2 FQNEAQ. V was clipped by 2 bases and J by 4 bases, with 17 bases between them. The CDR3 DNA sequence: TGTGCCAGCAGCTTAAAGCGGTGGGGTTCAGCCACTGAAGCTTTCTTT. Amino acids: CASSLKRWGSATEAFF.

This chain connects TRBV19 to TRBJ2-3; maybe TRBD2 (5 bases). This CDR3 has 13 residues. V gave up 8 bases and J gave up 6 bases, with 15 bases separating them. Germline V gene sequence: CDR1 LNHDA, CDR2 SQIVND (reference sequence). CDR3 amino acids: CASFDYVADTQYF. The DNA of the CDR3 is TGTGCCAGTTTCGACTATGTGGCCGATACGCAGTATTTT.

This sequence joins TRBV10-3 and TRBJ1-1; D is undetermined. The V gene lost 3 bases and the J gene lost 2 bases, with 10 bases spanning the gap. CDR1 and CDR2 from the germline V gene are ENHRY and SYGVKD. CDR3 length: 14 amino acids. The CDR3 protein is CAISDSGLNTEAFF. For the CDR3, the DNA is TGTGCCATCAGTGACTCTGGGCTAAACACTGAAGCTTTCTTT.

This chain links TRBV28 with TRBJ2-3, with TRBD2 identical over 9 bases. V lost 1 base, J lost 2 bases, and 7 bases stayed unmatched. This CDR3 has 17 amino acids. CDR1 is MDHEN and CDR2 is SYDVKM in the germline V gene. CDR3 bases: TGTGCCAGCAGTTTATATTGGACTAGCGCTTCCACAGATACGCAGTATTTT. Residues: CASSLYWTSASTDTQYF.

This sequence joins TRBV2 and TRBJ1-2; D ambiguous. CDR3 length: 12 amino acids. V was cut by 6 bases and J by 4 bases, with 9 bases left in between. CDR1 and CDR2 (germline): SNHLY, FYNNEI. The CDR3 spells CASRANTYGYTF. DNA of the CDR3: TGTGCCAGCAGGGCGAACACCTATGGCTACACCTTC.

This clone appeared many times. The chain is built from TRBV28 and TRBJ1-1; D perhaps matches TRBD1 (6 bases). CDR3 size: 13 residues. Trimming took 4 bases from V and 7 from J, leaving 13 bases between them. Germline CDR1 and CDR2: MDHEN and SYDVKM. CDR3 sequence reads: CASSYAGTFEAFF. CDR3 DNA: TGTGCCAGCAGTTATGCCGGGACATTTGAAGCTTTCTTT. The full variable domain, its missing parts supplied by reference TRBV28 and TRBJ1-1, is DVKVTQSSRYLVKRTGEKVFLECVQDMDHENMFWYRQDPGLGLRLIYFSYDVKMKEKGDIPEGYSVSREKKERFSLILESASTNQTSMYLCASSYAGTFEAFFGQGTRLTVV.